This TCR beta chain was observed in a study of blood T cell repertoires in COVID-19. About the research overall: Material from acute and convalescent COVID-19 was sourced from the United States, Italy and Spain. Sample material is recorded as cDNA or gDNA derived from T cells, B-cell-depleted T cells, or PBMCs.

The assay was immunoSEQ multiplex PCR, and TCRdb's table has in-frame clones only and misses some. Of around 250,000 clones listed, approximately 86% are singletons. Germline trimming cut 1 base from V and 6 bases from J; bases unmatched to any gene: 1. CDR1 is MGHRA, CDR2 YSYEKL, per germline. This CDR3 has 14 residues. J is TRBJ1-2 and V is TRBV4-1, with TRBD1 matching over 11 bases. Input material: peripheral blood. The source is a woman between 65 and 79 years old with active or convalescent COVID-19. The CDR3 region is CASSQAGQGDGYTF. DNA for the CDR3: TGCGCCAGCAGCCAAGCGGGACAGGGGGATGGCTACACCTTC.